This T cell receptor beta chain was recovered during a study of post-analysis software for immune sequencing data. Looking at the study overall: Disease courses included relapsing-remitting, secondary progressive and progressive-relapsing multiple sclerosis.

Of note for this clonotype: Its target is unknown.

Study-wide results and limits: People with multiple sclerosis had a significantly lower normalized Chao1 diversity than controls did. Pronounced co-clustering by F measure was evident among identically batched samples.

Included in the TCR beta cDNA libraries were unique molecular identifiers. TCRdb used MiXCR to reprocess the PCR reads, holding one entry per CDR3 protein. The table lists about 200,000 distinct CDR3 sequences, approximately 29% of them singletons. The clonotype comes from a girl under 18 with multiple sclerosis. Sequenced material: blood.

The CDR3 is CASSIGDRGYGYTF. The CDR3 region has the DNA TGTGCCAGTAGTATCGGAGACAGGGGTTATGGCTACACCTTC. The rearrangement uses TRBV19 and TRBJ1-2, with 8 bases lining up with TRBD1. Germline V gene data show CDR1 as LNHDA and CDR2 as SQIVND (reference sequence). This CDR3 region has 14 residues. V lost 3 bases, J lost 5 bases, and 5 bases stayed unmatched.